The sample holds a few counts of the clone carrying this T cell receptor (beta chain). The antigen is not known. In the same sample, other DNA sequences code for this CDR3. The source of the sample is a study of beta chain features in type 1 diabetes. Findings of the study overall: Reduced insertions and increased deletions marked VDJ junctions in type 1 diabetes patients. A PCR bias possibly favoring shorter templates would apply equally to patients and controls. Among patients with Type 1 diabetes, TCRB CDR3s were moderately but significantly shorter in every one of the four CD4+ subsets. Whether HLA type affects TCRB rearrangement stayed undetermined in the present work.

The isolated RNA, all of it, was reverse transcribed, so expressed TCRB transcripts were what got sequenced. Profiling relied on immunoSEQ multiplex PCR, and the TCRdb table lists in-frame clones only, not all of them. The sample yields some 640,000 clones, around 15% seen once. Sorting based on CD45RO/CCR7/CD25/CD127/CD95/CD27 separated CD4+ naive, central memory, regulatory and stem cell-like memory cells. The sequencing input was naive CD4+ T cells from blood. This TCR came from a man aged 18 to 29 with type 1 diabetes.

DNA for the CDR3: TGTGCCAGCAGCTCAGGACTAGCGGGGGGGCAAGAGACCCAGTACTTC. This sequence encodes CASSSGLAGGQETQYF. This chain joins TRBV7-2 and TRBJ2-5; 15 nucleotides align to TRBD2. V shed 4 bases, J shed 2 bases, and the junction held 2 bases outside the gene matches. The CDR3 contains 16 residues. Germline lookup yields CDR1 SGHTA and CDR2 FQGNSA.